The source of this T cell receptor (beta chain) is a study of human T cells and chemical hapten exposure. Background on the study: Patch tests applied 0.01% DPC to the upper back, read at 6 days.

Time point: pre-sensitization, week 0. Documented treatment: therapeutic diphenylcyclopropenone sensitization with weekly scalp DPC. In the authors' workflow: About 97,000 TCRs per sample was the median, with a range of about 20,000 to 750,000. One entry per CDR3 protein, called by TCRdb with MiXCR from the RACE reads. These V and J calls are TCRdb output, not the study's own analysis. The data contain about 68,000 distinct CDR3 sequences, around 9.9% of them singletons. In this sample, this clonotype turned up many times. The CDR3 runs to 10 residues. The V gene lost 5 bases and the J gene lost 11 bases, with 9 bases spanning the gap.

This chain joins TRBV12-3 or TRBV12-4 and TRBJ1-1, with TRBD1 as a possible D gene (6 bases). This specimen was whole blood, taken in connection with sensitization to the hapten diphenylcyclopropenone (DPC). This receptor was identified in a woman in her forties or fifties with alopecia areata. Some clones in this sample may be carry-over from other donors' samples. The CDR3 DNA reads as TGTGCCAGCAGTCGGGGGGGCGCTTTCTTT. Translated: CASSRGGAFF.